A single sample is the source of the 19 T cell receptor beta chains below, sequenced in a study of OX40 agonist ivuxolimab in advanced cancers. Profiled with immunoSEQ multiplex PCR; TCRdb holds only in-frame clones, not every one. The data contain tens of thousands of clones, around four fifths of them singletons. The material was CD4+ or CD8+ T cells sorted from blood, obtained in a trial of the OX40 agonist ivuxolimab. Every receptor here comes from an adult with an advanced solid tumor such as melanoma, head and neck, liver or kidney cancer.

The chain has TRBV6-6 and TRBJ1-2; D unresolved. The V end lost 4 bases, the J end lost 0 bases, and 9 bases lay between the germline ends. The CDR3 contains 14 residues. Germline CDR1 reads MNHNY; CDR2 reads SVGAGI (reference sequence). The CDR3 loop reads CASSSPTTNYGYTF. In DNA, the CDR3 is TGTGCCAGCAGTTCCCCGACTACTAACTATGGCTACACCTTC.

This clone showed up just once. The chain links TRBV7-6 to TRBJ1-5; D unclear. The V end lost 3 bases, the J end lost 4 bases, and 10 bases lay between the germline ends. This CDR3 has 14 residues. Looked up from germline, CDR1 is SGHVS and CDR2 is FNYEAQ. CDR3 DNA sequence: TGTGCCAGCAGCTTGGTCCCAGAGAATCAGCCCCAGCATTTT. Its protein product is CASSLVPENQPQHF.

This sequence joins TRBV11-2 and TRBJ2-7; 10 bases match TRBD2. In germline, CDR1 is SGHAT, CDR2 FQNNGV. This CDR3 has 15 amino acids. J lost 0 bases, V lost 4 bases, and 3 bases had no gene match. This CDR3 reads CASSSPSGGSYEQYF. In DNA form, the CDR3 reads TGTGCCAGCAGCTCCCCTAGCGGGGGCTCCTACGAGCAGTACTTC. The full variable domain, rest sourced from reference TRBV11-2 and TRBJ2-7, is EAGVAQSPRYKIIEKRQSVAFWCNPISGHATLYWYQQILGQGPKLLIQFQNNGVVDDSQLPKDRFSAERLKGVDSTLKIQPAKLEDSAVYLCASSSPSGGSYEQYFGPGTRLTVT.

This chain links TRBV7-2 with TRBJ1-1; TRBD1 might be the D (5 bases). CDR3 size: 14 residues. CDR1 is SGHTA and CDR2 is FQGNSA in the germline V gene. V dropped 4 bases and J dropped 5 bases, with 14 bases sitting between them. The CDR3 loop reads CASSSVRGGTEAFF. The CDR3 DNA reads TGTGCCAGCAGCTCCGTCCGGGGGGGTACTGAAGCTTTCTTT.

The genes are TRBV6-5 and TRBJ2-7; unclear D gene. Per the germline V gene, CDR1 is MNHEY and CDR2 is SVGAGI. The CDR3 runs to 13 residues. Trimming took 0 bases from V and 7 from J, leaving 10 bases between them. The CDR3 DNA reads as TGTGCCAGCAGTTACTCCCCCCTGAGTGAGCAGTACTTC. Amino acids: CASSYSPLSEQYF.

This chain links TRBV7-9 with TRBJ2-7; D call uncertain. This CDR3 is built from 12 residues. V was clipped by 1 base and J by 3 bases, with 4 bases between them. Germline lookup yields CDR1 SEHNR and CDR2 FQNEAQ (reference sequence). CDR3 sequence reads: CASSLGSYEQYF. The CDR3 nucleotides read TGTGCCAGCAGCTTAGGGAGCTACGAGCAGTACTTC.

This clone was seen only a few times. The chain combines TRBV30 with TRBJ1-1; 9 nucleotides agree with TRBD1. Germline V gene lookup returns CDR1 GTSNPN and CDR2 SVGIG (reference sequence). The CDR3 runs 13 residues. The V gene end was trimmed by 4 bases and the J gene end by 5 bases; junction bases not matched to a gene: 5. The CDR3 loop reads CAWNRGLATEAFF. The DNA for the CDR3 is TGTGCCTGGAACAGGGGGCTCGCGACTGAAGCTTTCTTT.

This chain uses TRBV30 with TRBJ1-5, with D uncertain. The ends were cut back, 0 bases at V and 6 bases at J, with 21 bases in the middle. The CDR3 consists of 17 residues. Germline assignment: CDR1 GTSNPN and CDR2 SVGIG (reference sequence). CDR3 coding DNA: TGTGCCTGGAGTGTAGGCTACCCGGACCCAAGGTTTCAGCCCCAGCATTTT. This gives the protein CAWSVGYPDPRFQPQHF. Filled out from reference TRBV30 and TRBJ1-5, the complete variable domain reads SQTIHQWPATLVQPVGSPLSLECTVEGTSNPNLYWYRQAAGRGLQLLFYSVGIGQISSEVPQNLSASRPQDRQFILSSKKLLLSDSGFYLCAWSVGYPDPRFQPQHFGDGTRLSIL.

V and J are TRBV5-4 and TRBJ2-7, with 11 nucleotides matching TRBD2. Germline V gene lookup returns CDR1 SGHNT and CDR2 YYREEE (reference sequence). The CDR3 covers 17 residues. With 4 bases clipped from V and 1 base from J, the junction kept 10 bases outside the gene matches. CDR3 sequence: CASSLQVLAGGSYEQYF. CDR3 in DNA: TGTGCCAGCAGCCTTCAGGTGCTAGCGGGGGGTTCCTACGAGCAGTACTTC. The full variable domain, with the rest looked up from reference TRBV5-4 and TRBJ2-7, is ETGVTQSPTHLIKTRGQQVTLRCSSQSGHNTVSWYQQALGQGPQFIFQYYREEENGRGNFPPRFSGLQFPNYSSELNVNALELDDSALYLCASSLQVLAGGSYEQYFGPGTRLTVT.

The rearrangement links TRBV7-2 to TRBJ1-2, with D maybe TRBD1 (6 bases). This CDR3 comprises 14 residues. CDR1 is SGHTA and CDR2 is FQGNSA in the germline V gene. V was shortened by 3 bases and J by 5 bases, with 13 bases between the two germline ends. CDR3 sequence (DNA): TGTGCCAGCAGCTTGGGACACGGGGAGTATGGCTACACCTTC. Translating gives CASSLGHGEYGYTF.

CDR3 residues: CSVLTPSSGNTIYF. In DNA form, the CDR3 reads TGCAGCGTTCTAACCCCGAGCTCTGGAAACACCATATATTTT. The chain joins TRBV29-1 to TRBJ1-3, with D unclear. Trimming took 5 bases from V and 0 from J, leaving 11 bases between them. This CDR3 region has 14 residues. Germline V gives CDR1 SQVTM, CDR2 ANQGSEA.

Note on this clone: This specimen includes other DNA sequences encoding the same CDR3. The chain recombines TRBV4-2 with TRBJ1-5, with 7 bases matching TRBD1. This CDR3 has 15 residues. The trim removed 0 bases at V and 5 bases at J, leaving 4 bases unmatched. CDR1 and CDR2 from the germline V gene are LGHNA and YNFKEQ. CDR3 residues: CASSQDGTEDQPQHF. In DNA, the CDR3 is TGTGCCAGCAGCCAAGATGGGACAGAGGATCAGCCCCAGCATTTT.

The J gene is TRBJ2-3, the V gene TRBV4-3, with 10 bases identical to TRBD2. The CDR3 has 19 amino acids. Looked up from germline, CDR1 is LGHNA and CDR2 is YSLEER. The trim removed 3 bases at V and 2 bases at J, leaving 14 bases unmatched. The DNA of the CDR3 is TGCGCCAGCAGCCAGATAGGTAGCGGGGGGCTTATACACACAGATACGCAGTATTTT. This translates into CASSQIGSGGLIHTDTQYF.

For the CDR3, the DNA is TGTGCCATCAGTGACTCTCTCGCGGGGGCCAATGAGCAGTTCTTC. Encoded protein: CAISDSLAGANEQFF. The V gene is TRBV10-3, the J gene TRBJ2-1; weak D call: TRBD2 (7 bases). The length of the CDR3 is 15 residues. Trimming shortened V by 3 bases and J by 6 bases, and 15 bases separated the two germline ends. Germline CDR1 and CDR2: ENHRY and SYGVKD.

The CDR3 sequence: CASSPLSGNTIYF. In DNA, the CDR3 is TGTGCCAGCAGCCCTCTTTCCGGAAACACCATATATTTT. The V call is TRBV9, the J call TRBJ1-3; D gene unclear. CDR3 size: 13 residues. In germline, CDR1 is SGDLS, CDR2 YYNGEE. V was trimmed by 4 bases and J by 4 bases, leaving 9 bases between them.

The V gene is TRBV6-4, the J gene TRBJ2-2; D is possibly TRBD2 (5 bases). Germline assignment: CDR1 MRHNA and CDR2 SNTAGT. There are 14 residues in the CDR3. Trimming took 6 bases from V and 0 from J, leaving 8 bases between them. CDR3 nucleotides: TGTGCCAGCAGGGAGGTTGCGAACACCGGGGAGCTGTTTTTT. Its translation: CASREVANTGELFF.

This clone was recorded a few times. V usage is TRBV7-2 and J usage is TRBJ1-6; possible D gene TRBD1, 6 bases. CDR1 is SGHTA and CDR2 is FQGNSA in the germline V gene. The CDR3 covers 14 residues. The V gene lost 5 bases and the J gene lost 7 bases, with 12 bases spanning the gap. The CDR3 DNA is TGTGCCAGCAGCCCAACAGGGATCAATTCACCCCTCCACTTT. This sequence encodes CASSPTGINSPLHF.

The genes are TRBV9 and TRBJ2-7; D remains unclear. The CDR3 loop spans 13 amino acids. Germline-derived CDR1 and CDR2 are SGDLS and YYNGEE. Trimming took off 4 bases at V and 0 bases at J, with 8 bases between the two ends. The CDR3 coding sequence is TGTGCCAGCAGCCCTACGGGCTCCTACGAGCAGTACTTC. Protein sequence: CASSPTGSYEQYF.

This clone appeared once. The V call is TRBV6-6, the J call TRBJ1-5; D is ambiguous. Per the germline V gene, CDR1 is MNHNY and CDR2 is SVGAGI (reference sequence). The CDR3 runs to 13 residues. Trimming removed 2 bases at V and 6 bases at J, with 8 bases between. CDR3 protein: CASSYAAGQPQHF. DNA of the CDR3: TGTGCCAGCAGTTACGCGGCAGGTCAGCCCCAGCATTTT.